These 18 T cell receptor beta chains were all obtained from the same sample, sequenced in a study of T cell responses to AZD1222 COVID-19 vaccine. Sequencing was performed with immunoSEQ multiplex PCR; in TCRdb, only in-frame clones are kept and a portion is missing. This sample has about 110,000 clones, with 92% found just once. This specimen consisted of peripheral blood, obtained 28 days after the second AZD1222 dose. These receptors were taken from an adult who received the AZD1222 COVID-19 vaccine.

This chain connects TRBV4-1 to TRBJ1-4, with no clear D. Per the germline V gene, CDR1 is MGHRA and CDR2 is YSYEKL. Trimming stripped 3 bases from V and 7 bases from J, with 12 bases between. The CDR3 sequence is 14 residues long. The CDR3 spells CASSHPGKSEKLFF. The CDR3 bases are TGCGCCAGCAGCCACCCGGGTAAAAGTGAAAAACTGTTTTTT.

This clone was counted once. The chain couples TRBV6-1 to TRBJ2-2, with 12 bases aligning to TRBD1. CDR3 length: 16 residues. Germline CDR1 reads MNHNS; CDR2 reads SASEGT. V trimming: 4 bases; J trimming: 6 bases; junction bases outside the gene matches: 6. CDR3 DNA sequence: TGTGCCAGCAGTGCGATAAGGGACAGGGGGCCCGGGGAGCTGTTTTTT. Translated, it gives CASSAIRDRGPGELFF.

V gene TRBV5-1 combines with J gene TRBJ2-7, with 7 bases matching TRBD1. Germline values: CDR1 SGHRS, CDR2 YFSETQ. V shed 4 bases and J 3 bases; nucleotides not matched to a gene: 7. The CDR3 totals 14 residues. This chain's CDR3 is CASSGTGALYEQYF. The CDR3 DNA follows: TGCGCCAGCAGCGGCACAGGGGCCCTCTACGAGCAGTACTTC.

The CDR3 protein is CASSWGSLDGTEQYF. The CDR3 bases are TGTGCCAGCAGTTGGGGGAGCTTGGACGGCACCGAGCAGTACTTC. V and J are TRBV6-6 and TRBJ2-7; D is possibly TRBD1 or TRBD2 (5 bases each). CDR1 and CDR2 from the germline V gene are MNHNY and SVGAGI (reference sequence). V lost 4 bases and J lost 6, with 19 bases in between. This CDR3 has 15 amino acids.

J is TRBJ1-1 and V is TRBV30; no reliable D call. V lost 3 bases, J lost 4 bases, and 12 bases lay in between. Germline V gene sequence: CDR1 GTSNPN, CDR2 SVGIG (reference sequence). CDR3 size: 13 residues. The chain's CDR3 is CAWSSSGFTEAFF. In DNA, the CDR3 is TGTGCCTGGAGCTCGTCGGGGTTCACTGAAGCTTTCTTT.

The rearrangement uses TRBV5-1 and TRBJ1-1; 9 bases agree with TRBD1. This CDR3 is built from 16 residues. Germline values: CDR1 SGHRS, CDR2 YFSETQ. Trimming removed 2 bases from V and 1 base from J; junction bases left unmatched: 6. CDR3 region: CASSFRTGEGNTEAFF. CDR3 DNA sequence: TGCGCCAGCAGCTTTAGGACAGGGGAGGGGAACACTGAAGCTTTCTTT.

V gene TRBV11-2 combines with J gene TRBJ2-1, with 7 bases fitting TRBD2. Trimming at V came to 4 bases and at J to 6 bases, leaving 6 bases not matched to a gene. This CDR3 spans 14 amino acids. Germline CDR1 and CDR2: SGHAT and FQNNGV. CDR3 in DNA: TGTGCCAGCAGCTCGGCCGGGGGGACCAATGAGCAGTTCTTC. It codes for CASSSAGGTNEQFF.

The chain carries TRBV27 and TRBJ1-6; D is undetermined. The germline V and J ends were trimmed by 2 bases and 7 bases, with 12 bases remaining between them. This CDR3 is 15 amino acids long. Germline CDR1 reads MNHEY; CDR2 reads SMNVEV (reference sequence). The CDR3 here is CASSLPLAENSPLHF. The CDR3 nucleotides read TGTGCCAGCAGTTTACCCCTAGCCGAGAATTCACCCCTCCACTTT.

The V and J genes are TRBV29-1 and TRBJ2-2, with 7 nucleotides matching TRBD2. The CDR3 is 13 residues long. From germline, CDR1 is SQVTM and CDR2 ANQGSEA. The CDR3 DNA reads TGCAGGGCGGGGGACTCCAACACCGGGGAGCTGTTTTTT. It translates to CRAGDSNTGELFF.

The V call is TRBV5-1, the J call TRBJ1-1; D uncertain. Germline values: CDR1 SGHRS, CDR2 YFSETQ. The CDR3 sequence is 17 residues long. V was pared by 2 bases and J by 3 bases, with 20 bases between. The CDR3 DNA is TGCGCCAGCAGCTTCTTTATCAGCCTCCCTCCGGACACTGAAGCTTTCTTT. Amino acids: CASSFFISLPPDTEAFF.

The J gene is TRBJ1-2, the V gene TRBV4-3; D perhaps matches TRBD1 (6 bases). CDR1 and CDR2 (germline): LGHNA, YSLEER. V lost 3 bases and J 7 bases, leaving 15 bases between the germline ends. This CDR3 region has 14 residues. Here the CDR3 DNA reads TGCGCCAGCAGCCATGGACAGCTAACCTCTGGCTACACCTTC. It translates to CASSHGQLTSGYTF.

The CDR3 reads CASSQGDRGTEAFF. The DNA for the CDR3 is TGTGCCAGCAGCCAAGGGGACAGGGGGACTGAAGCTTTCTTT. V gene TRBV3-1 (or the pseudogene TRBV3-2) combines with J gene TRBJ1-1; 11 positions match TRBD1. CDR1 is LGHDT and CDR2 is YNNKEL in the germline V gene (reference sequence). Losses at the gene ends were 1 base for V and 5 bases for J; bases not matched to a gene: 0. The CDR3 sequence is 14 residues long.

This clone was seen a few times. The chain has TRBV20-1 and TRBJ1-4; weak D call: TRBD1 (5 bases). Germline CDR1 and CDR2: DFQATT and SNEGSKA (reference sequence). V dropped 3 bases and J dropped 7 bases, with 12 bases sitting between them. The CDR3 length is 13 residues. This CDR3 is CSASSRGPEKLFF. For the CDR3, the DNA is TGCAGTGCTAGTTCTCGGGGACCTGAAAAACTGTTTTTT.

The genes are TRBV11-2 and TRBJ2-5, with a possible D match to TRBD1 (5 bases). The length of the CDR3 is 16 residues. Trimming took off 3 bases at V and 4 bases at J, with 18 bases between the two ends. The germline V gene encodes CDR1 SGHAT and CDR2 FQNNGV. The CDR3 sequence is CASSFSATASRETQYF. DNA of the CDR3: TGTGCCAGCAGCTTTTCGGCGACAGCCTCGAGAGAGACCCAGTACTTC.

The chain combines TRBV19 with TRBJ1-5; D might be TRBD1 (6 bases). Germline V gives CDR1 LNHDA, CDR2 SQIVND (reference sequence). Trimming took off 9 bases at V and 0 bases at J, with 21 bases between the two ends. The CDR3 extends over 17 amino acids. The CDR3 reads CASNRDKGSDSNQPQHF. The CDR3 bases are TGTGCCAGCAACCGGGACAAGGGATCGGATAGCAATCAGCCCCAGCATTTT.

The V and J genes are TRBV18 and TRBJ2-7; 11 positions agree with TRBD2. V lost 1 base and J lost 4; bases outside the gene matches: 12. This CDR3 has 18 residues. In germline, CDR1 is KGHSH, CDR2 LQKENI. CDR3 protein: CASSPRMVAGGPGYEQYF. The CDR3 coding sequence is TGTGCCAGCTCACCACGAATGGTAGCGGGGGGGCCGGGGTACGAGCAGTACTTC.

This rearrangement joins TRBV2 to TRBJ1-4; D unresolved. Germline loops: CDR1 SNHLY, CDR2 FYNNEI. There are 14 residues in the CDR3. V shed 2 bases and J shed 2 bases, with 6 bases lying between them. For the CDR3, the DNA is TGTGCCAGCAGTGAAATGGTGACTAATGAAAAACTGTTTTTT. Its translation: CASSEMVTNEKLFF. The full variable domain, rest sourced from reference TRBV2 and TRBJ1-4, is EPEVTQTPSHQVTQMGQEVILRCVPISNHLYFYWYRQILGQKVEFLVSFYNNEISEKSEIFDDQFSVERPDGSNFTLKIRSTKLEDSAMYFCASSEMVTNEKLFFGSGTQLSVL.

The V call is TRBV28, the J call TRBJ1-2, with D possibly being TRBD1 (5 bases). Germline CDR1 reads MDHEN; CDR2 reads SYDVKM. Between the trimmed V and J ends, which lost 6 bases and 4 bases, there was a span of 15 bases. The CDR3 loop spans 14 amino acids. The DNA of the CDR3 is TGTGCCAGCAGCTGGGGGGGTCCCCGCTATGGCTACACCTTC. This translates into CASSWGGPRYGYTF.